The present T cell receptor (beta chain) was sequenced within a study of T cell repertoires in cytomegalovirus infection. Study observations and caveats: CMV-specific HLA-C-restricted TCR beta clonotypes dominated the ex vivo response. Summed public TCR beta family frequency identified CMV carriers bearing the relevant HLA.

The sample holds a few counts of this clonotype. The antigen is undetermined. TCRdb recomputed calls from the reads with MiXCR, one row per CDR3 protein. Altogether around 740,000 distinct CDR3 sequences are present, roughly 36% being singletons, with the ten largest covering around 2.8%. Germline lookup yields CDR1 LNHNV and CDR2 YYDKDF (reference sequence). The CDR3 has 16 amino acids. The ends lost 3 bases at V and 7 bases at J; junction bases unmatched: 6. This TCR was recovered from a human donor in good health (CMV status not recorded). Some clones in this sample may be carry-over from other donors' samples. The specimen sequenced was PBMCs. The rearrangement uses TRBV15 and TRBJ2-1, with TRBD2 identical over 13 bases. CDR3 protein: CATSRGSGLAGNEQFF. In DNA, the CDR3 is TGTGCCACCAGCAGGGGATCGGGACTAGCGGGGAATGAGCAGTTCTTC.